This TCR beta chain was sequenced for a study of blood T cell repertoires in COVID-19. Study as a whole: The United States, Italy and Spain were the sources of the acute and convalescent COVID-19 samples. PBMCs, B-cell-depleted T cells, or T cells provided the cDNA or gDNA that made up the material.

V was clipped by 4 bases and J by 4 bases, with 11 bases between them. This CDR3 is built from 13 residues. Germline loops: CDR1 SGHTA, CDR2 FQGNSA. Original handling: Amplification from reference gene primers served as the basis for estimated nucleated cell counts. Libraries were prepared by immunoSEQ multiplex PCR; TCRdb keeps only in-frame clonotypes and omits some of them. That table furnishes V, J and clone size, whereas the DNA furnished D and trimming. The table shows around 60,000 clones, with 75% to 90% occurring only once. The V call is TRBV7-2, the J call TRBJ2-7; the D gene is possibly TRBD2 (6 bases). What was sequenced was peripheral blood. The sequence was obtained from a human donor in a cohort sampled during active COVID-19. CDR3 sequence: CASSYGLSYEQYF. The CDR3, as DNA: TGTGCCAGCAGCTACGGACTATCGTACGAGCAGTACTTC.